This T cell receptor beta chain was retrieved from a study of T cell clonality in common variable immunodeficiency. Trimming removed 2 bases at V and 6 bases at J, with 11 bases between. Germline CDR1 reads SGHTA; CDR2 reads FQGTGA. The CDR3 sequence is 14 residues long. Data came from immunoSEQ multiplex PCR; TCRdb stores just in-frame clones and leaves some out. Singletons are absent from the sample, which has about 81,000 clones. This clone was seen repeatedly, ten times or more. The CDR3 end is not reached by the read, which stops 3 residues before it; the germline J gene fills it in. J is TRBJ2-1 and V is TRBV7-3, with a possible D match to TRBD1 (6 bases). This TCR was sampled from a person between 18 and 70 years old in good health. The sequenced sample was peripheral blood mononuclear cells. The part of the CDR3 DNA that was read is TGTGCCAGCAGCTTAGTAGGGGGTTTCAATGAG. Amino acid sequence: CASSLVGGFNE. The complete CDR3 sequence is CASSLVGGFNEQFF.